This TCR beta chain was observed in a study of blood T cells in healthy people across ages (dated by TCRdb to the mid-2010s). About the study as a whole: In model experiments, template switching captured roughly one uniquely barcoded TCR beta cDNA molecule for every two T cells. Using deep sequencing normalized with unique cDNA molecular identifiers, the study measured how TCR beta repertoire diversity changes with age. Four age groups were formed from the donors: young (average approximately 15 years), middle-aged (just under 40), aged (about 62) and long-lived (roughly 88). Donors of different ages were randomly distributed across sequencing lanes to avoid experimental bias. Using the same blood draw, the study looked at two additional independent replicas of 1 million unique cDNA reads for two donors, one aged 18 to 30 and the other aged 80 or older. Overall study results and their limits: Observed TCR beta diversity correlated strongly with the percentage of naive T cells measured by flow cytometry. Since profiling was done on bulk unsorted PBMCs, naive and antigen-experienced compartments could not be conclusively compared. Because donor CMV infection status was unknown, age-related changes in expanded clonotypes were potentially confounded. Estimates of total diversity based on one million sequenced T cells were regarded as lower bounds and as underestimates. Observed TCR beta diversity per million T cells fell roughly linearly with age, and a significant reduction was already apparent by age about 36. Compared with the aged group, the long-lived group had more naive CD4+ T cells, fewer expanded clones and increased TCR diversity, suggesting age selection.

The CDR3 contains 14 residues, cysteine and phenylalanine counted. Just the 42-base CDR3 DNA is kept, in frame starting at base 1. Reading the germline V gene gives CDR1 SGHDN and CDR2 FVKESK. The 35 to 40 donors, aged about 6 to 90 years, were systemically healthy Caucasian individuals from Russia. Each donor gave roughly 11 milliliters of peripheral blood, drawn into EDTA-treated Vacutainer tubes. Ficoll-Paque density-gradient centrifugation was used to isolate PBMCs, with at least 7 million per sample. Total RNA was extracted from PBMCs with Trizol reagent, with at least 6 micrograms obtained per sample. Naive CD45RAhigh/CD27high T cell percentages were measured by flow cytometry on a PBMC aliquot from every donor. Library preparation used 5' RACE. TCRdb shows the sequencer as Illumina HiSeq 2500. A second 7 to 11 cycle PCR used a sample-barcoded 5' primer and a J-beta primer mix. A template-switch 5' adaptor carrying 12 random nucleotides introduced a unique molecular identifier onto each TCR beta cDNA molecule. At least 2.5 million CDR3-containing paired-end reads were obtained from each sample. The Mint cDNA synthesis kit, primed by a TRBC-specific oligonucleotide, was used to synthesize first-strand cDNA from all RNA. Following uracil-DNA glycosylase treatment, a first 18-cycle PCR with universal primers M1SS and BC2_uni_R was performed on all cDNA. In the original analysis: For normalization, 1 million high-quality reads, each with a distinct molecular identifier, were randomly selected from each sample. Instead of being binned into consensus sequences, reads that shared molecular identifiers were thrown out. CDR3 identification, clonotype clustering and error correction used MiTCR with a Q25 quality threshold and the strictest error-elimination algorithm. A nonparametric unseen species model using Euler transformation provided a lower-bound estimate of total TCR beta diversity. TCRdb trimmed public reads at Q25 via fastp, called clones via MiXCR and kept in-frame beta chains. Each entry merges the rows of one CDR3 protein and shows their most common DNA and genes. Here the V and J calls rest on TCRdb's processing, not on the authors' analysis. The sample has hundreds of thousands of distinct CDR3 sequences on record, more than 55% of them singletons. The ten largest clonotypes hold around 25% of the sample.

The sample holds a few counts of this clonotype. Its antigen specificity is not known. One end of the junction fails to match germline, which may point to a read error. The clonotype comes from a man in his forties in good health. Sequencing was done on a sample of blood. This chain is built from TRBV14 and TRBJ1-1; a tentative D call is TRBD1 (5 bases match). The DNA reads TGTGCCAGTAGCCGACAGTTCATGAACACTGAAGCTTTCTTT. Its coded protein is CASSRQFMNTEAFF.